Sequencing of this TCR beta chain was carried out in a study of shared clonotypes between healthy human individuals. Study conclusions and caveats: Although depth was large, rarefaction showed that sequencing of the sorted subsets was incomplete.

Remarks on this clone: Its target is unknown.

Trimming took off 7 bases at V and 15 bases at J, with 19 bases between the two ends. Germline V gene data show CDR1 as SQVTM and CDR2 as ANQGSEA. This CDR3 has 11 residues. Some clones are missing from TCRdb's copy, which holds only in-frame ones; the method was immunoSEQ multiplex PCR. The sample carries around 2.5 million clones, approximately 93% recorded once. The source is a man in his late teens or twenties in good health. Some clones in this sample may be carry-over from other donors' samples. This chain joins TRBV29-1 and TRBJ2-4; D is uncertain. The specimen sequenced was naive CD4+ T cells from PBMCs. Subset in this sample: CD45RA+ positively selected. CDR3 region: CSAGEFWVRYF. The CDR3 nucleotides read TGCAGCGCTGGGGAATTTTGGGTTCGGTACTTC.